One sample yielded the 17 T cell receptor beta chains listed below, sequenced in a study of blood T cell repertoires in COVID-19. Assay: immunoSEQ multiplex PCR; the TCRdb copy retains only in-frame clones and omits some. The sample has about 200,000 clones, around 87% seen once. Material: peripheral blood. The receptors come from a man aged 60 to 75 with acute or convalescent COVID-19.

The chain has TRBV6-5 and TRBJ2-1, with D maybe TRBD2 (5 bases). CDR1 and CDR2 (germline): MNHEY, SVGAGI. The CDR3 covers 11 residues. V shed 5 bases and J shed 7 bases, with 6 bases lying between them. The CDR3 sequence is CASSLANEQFF. For the CDR3, the DNA is TGTGCCAGCAGTCTAGCTAATGAGCAGTTCTTC.

The chain recombines TRBV4-1 with TRBJ2-5; 7 nucleotides line up with TRBD2. This CDR3 comprises 15 residues. With 0 bases clipped from V and 0 bases from J, the junction kept 1 base outside the gene matches. CDR1 and CDR2 from the germline V gene are MGHRA and YSYEKL. The CDR3 bases are TGCGCCAGCAGCCAAGATGGGACTAACCAAGAGACCCAGTACTTC. Encoded protein: CASSQDGTNQETQYF.

The chain is built from TRBV6-2 or TRBV6-3 and TRBJ1-2; 9 nucleotides line up with TRBD1. The germline gives CDR1 MNHEY, CDR2 SVGEGT. V shed 2 bases, J shed 5 bases, and the junction held 21 bases outside the gene matches. This CDR3 has 20 residues. The CDR3 coding sequence is TGTGCCAGCAGTTACCCTAGACGGCAAGAACAGGGGGCTGTACGATATGGCTACACCTTC. As protein: CASSYPRRQEQGAVRYGYTF.

This clone appeared a few times. The chain uses TRBV5-1 and TRBJ2-4, with 7 bases fitting TRBD1. Germline CDR1 reads SGHRS; CDR2 reads YFSETQ. The CDR3 has 13 residues. The V segment lost 4 bases and the J segment 7 bases; nucleotides outside the gene matches: 5. As DNA, the CDR3 is TGCGCCAGCAGCCCGGGACAGTTGAACATTCAGTACTTC. It translates to CASSPGQLNIQYF.

The V and J genes are TRBV7-3 and TRBJ1-1; a possible D gene is TRBD1 (5 bases). The V gene lost 5 bases and the J gene lost 1 base, with 11 bases spanning the gap. The CDR3 length is 14 residues. Germline V CDR1 and CDR2: SGHTA, FQGTGA. CDR3 in DNA: TGTGCCAGCAGCCCGGGGGGGAAGAACACTGAAGCTTTCTTT. It encodes CASSPGGKNTEAFF. The full variable domain, completed using reference TRBV7-3 and TRBJ1-1, is GAGVSQTPSNKVTEKGKYVELRCDPISGHTALYWYRQSLGQGPEFLIYFQGTGAADDSGLPNDRFFAVRPEGSVSTLKIQRTERGDSAVYLCASSPGGKNTEAFFGQGTRLTVV.

This chain connects TRBV6-2 or TRBV6-3 to TRBJ1-4; 7 bases are a match to TRBD1. Germline lookup yields CDR1 MNHEY and CDR2 SVGEGT. CDR3 length: 16 residues. Trimming removed 4 bases from V and 0 bases from J; junction bases left unmatched: 5. The CDR3 is CASSLDRWTTNEKLFF. The CDR3 DNA is TGTGCCAGCAGTTTGGACAGGTGGACAACTAATGAAAAACTGTTTTTT.

The chain employs TRBV19 and TRBJ1-4, with D unresolved. CDR1 is LNHDA, CDR2 SQIVND, per germline (reference sequence). Trimming removed 2 bases from V and 5 bases from J, with 18 bases in between. The CDR3 length is 17 residues. The DNA of the CDR3 is TGTGCCAGTAGTATACCGATTGGCGGGGTGCTCAATGAAAAACTGTTTTTT. Amino acid sequence: CASSIPIGGVLNEKLFF. The whole variable domain, filled in from reference TRBV19 and TRBJ1-4, reads DGGITQSPKYLFRKEGQNVTLSCEQNLNHDAMYWYRQDPGQGLRLIYYSQIVNDFQKGDIAEGYSVSREKKESFPLTVTSAQKNPTAFYLCASSIPIGGVLNEKLFFGSGTQLSVL.

In its sample, this clone was seen once. The chain joins TRBV11-3 to TRBJ2-3, with 9 positions matching TRBD2. CDR3 size: 15 residues. The V gene end was trimmed by 11 bases and the J gene end by 3 bases; junction bases not matched to a gene: 12. In germline, CDR1 is SGHNT, CDR2 YENEEA. This CDR3 reads CALRWGLATTDTQYF. The CDR3 DNA is TGTGCCCTTAGGTGGGGACTAGCAACGACAGATACGCAGTATTTT.

The rearrangement links TRBV6-5 to TRBJ1-1; the D is unclear. The germline V and J ends were trimmed by 8 bases and 2 bases, with 18 bases remaining between them. CDR1 is MNHEY, CDR2 SVGAGI, per germline. The CDR3 is 15 residues long. CDR3: CASGPGDRKNTEAFF. DNA for the CDR3: TGTGCCAGCGGCCCCGGAGATAGAAAAAACACTGAAGCTTTCTTT.

The gene calls are TRBV7-2 and TRBJ1-3; TRBD1 agrees at 8 bases. The length of the CDR3 is 19 residues. The germline CDR1 and CDR2 sequences are SGHTA and FQGNSA. J gave up 0 bases and V 3 bases, and 13 bases lay outside the gene matches. CDR3 nucleotide sequence: TGTGCCAGCAGCTTCTATTCAGGGGGCGCCCACAGCTCTGGAAACACCATATATTTT. Translated: CASSFYSGGAHSSGNTIYF.

V gene TRBV18 combines with J gene TRBJ2-2, with a weak D call TRBD2 (5 bases). The length of the CDR3 is 13 residues. In germline, CDR1 is KGHSH, CDR2 LQKENI. Trimming pared 3 bases from V and 5 bases from J, leaving 7 bases between. CDR3 in DNA: TGTGCCAGCTCACCTACGGGGACCGGGGAGCTGTTTTTT. Encoded protein: CASSPTGTGELFF.

This clone was found a few times. The V gene is TRBV6-2 or TRBV6-3, the J gene TRBJ2-3, with 7 positions matching TRBD2. J was trimmed by 3 bases and V by 0 bases; bases with no gene match: 9. Germline CDR1 reads MNHEY; CDR2 reads SVGEGT. The CDR3 runs 17 residues. The CDR3 coding sequence is TGTGCCAGCAGTTACTCGAATCGAGCGGGGCAAACAGATACGCAGTATTTT. Protein: CASSYSNRAGQTDTQYF.

The chain links TRBV19 to TRBJ1-1; D remains ambiguous. The CDR3 is made up of 11 amino acids. Germline-derived CDR1 and CDR2 are LNHDA and SQIVND (reference sequence). V dropped 5 bases and J dropped 11 bases, with 12 bases sitting between them. Here the CDR3 reads CASSLDLVAFF. The CDR3 DNA is TGTGCCAGTAGTCTCGACTTGGTTGCTTTCTTT. Complete variable domain (other parts from reference TRBV19 and TRBJ1-1): DGGITQSPKYLFRKEGQNVTLSCEQNLNHDAMYWYRQDPGQGLRLIYYSQIVNDFQKGDIAEGYSVSREKKESFPLTVTSAQKNPTAFYLCASSLDLVAFFGQGTRLTVV.

J is TRBJ2-7 and V is TRBV5-1, with 7 bases matching TRBD1. CDR3 size: 14 residues. The J segment lost 3 bases and the V segment lost 6 bases, leaving 9 bases of the junction unmatched. CDR1 and CDR2 from the germline V gene are SGHRS and YFSETQ. DNA for the CDR3: TGCGCCAGCACCACCGGACAGGTTGGCTACGAGCAGTACTTC. This translates into CASTTGQVGYEQYF.

This chain joins TRBV24-1 and TRBJ1-2, with TRBD1 matching over 8 bases. This CDR3 contains 15 residues. The junction had 6 bases not matched to a gene; V was cut back by 5 bases and J by 2 bases. The germline gives CDR1 KGHDR, CDR2 SFDVKD. The CDR3 DNA sequence: TGTGCCACCAGTGCGGAGACAGGGGCCAACTATGGCTACACCTTC. Residues: CATSAETGANYGYTF.

The chain couples TRBV28 to TRBJ1-1; possibly TRBD1 for D (5 bases). The CDR3 is 14 residues long. V was trimmed by 6 bases and J by 6 bases, leaving 17 bases between them. Germline CDR1 reads MDHEN; CDR2 reads SYDVKM. The CDR3 loop reads CASSDSLRPAEAFF. As DNA, the CDR3 is TGTGCCAGCAGCGACAGCCTCCGACCGGCTGAAGCTTTCTTT.

The V and J genes are TRBV7-7 and TRBJ2-1; 8 positions match TRBD2. Germline lookup yields CDR1 SSHAT and CDR2 FNYEAQ (reference sequence). Trimming cost V 4 bases and J 8 bases; bases outside gene matches: 13. CDR3 length equals 16 residues. This CDR3 is CASSSSLAAGFYEQFF. The CDR3 bases are TGTGCCAGCAGCTCCTCACTAGCGGCGGGTTTCTATGAGCAGTTCTTC.